Listed below are T cell receptor beta chains from one sample, sequenced in a study of cytomegalovirus exposure and HLA in healthy donors. Measured with immunoSEQ multiplex PCR; TCRdb has only the in-frame clones, and not every one. Here the sample spans some 190,000 clones, roughly a tenth being singletons. What was sequenced was PBMCs. These receptors were taken from a woman aged 25-40 years in good health and CMV-seropositive. The CDR3 runs from the conserved cysteine through the conserved F or W. Each record gives: CDR3 DNA, CDR3 protein, J gene, V gene, D gene, clone size. D genes are given only for firm matches. Size tells how often a clone was seen (once, few, many) or the class of an expanded clone, and some rows leave it out.

TGTGCCAGCAGCGTAGCCGGGAACACCGGGGAGCTGTTTTTT | CASSVAGNTGELFF | TRBJ2-2 | TRBV9 | . | few
TGTGCCAGCAGTCCCCGCTCTGGGGCCAACGTCCTGACTTTC | CASSPRSGANVLTF | TRBJ2-6 | TRBV27 | . | .
TGTGCCAGCAGCGTAGGCGGGACGGATACCTACGAGCAGTACTTC | CASSVGGTDTYEQYF | TRBJ2-7 | TRBV9 | . | .
TGTGCCAGCAGCTACGACAGATGGGAGACCCAGTACTTC | CASSYDRWETQYF | TRBJ2-5 | TRBV5-4 | . | .
TGTGCCTGGAGTGTAGGGACTAGCGCGTACTCTAGCACAGATACGCAGTATTTT | CAWSVGTSAYSSTDTQYF | TRBJ2-3 | TRBV30 | TRBD2 | few
TGCAGCGTTCACCCAGGAGGGACTGAAGCTTTCTTT | CSVHPGGTEAFF | TRBJ1-1 | TRBV29-1 | . | .
TGTGCCAGCTCACCAAACGACTCTAGCGGGAGCAAGCAGTACTTC | CASSPNDSSGSKQYF | TRBJ2-7 | TRBV18 | TRBD2 | .
TGTGCCAGCAGCCAGCGACAGGGGGCTACCTACGAGCAGTACTTC | CASSQRQGATYEQYF | TRBJ2-7 | TRBV5-5 | TRBD1 | few
TGTGCAAGTCGCCCCGGGACTAGCCGAGGTATCTACGAGCAGTACTTC | CASRPGTSRGIYEQYF | TRBJ2-7 | TRBV12-2 | . | few
TGTGCTAGTGGTTTCCAGCTCCTAGGGGGCAATCAGCCCCAGCATTTT | CASGFQLLGGNQPQHF | TRBJ1-5 | TRBV12-5 | . | few
TGTGCCAGTAGTATTGGTTGGAGGACAGGGGCAGGCAATCAGCCCCAGCATTTT | CASSIGWRTGAGNQPQHF | TRBJ1-5 | TRBV19 | TRBD1 | few
TGTGCACGGCAGGGGTCGTCCGGGGAGCTGTTTTTT | CARQGSSGELFF | TRBJ2-2 | TRBV7-9 | . | .
TGTGCCAGCAGCGTAGGGGTAGGGGATCAAGACGAGCAGTACTTC | CASSVGVGDQDEQYF | TRBJ2-7 | TRBV9 | . | .
TGTGCCAGCAGTTACTCCGGCGGGACCATATCCCATGAGCAGTTCTTC | CASSYSGGTISHEQFF | TRBJ2-1 | TRBV6-5 | . | few
TGTGCCAGCAGCTTAGGGACAGGGACCCACGAGCAGTACTTC | CASSLGTGTHEQYF | TRBJ2-7 | TRBV7-9 | TRBD1 | few
TGTGCCAGTAGTCGCCCCGCCGGGGTAAGCAATCAGCCCCAGCATTTT | CASSRPAGVSNQPQHF | TRBJ1-5 | TRBV19 | . | .
TGTGCCATCCAAGGGACAGGGGATAGCAATCAGCCCCAGCATTTT | CAIQGTGDSNQPQHF | TRBJ1-5 | TRBV19 | TRBD1 | .
TGTGCCAGTAGCTGGGGCGGGACCGGCTCCTACGAGCAGTACTTC | CASSWGGTGSYEQYF | TRBJ2-7 | TRBV19 | . | few
TGTGCCAGCACCCCAGACGGAGGAAGTTTTTCTCAGCCCCAGCATTTT | CASTPDGGSFSQPQHF | TRBJ1-5 | TRBV6-6 | . | few
TGTGCCTGGAGTCCGGGGGGATACGAGCAGTACTTC | CAWSPGGYEQYF | TRBJ2-7 | TRBV30 | TRBD2 | few
TGCAGCGTTGCGGGACAAAACACAGATACGCAGTATTTT | CSVAGQNTDTQYF | TRBJ2-3 | TRBV29-1 | . | few
TGTGCCAGCAGTGACGTTGCGGGAGGGAGGACCTACGAGCAGTACTTC | CASSDVAGGRTYEQYF | TRBJ2-7 | TRBV2 | TRBD2 | .
TGCGCCAGCAGCCTGAGGACAGGACCCTACGAGCAGTACTTC | CASSLRTGPYEQYF | TRBJ2-7 | TRBV5-1 | TRBD1 | few
TGTGCCAGCAGCCCCGGGTCAGACTACGAGCAGTACTTC | CASSPGSDYEQYF | TRBJ2-7 | TRBV6-5 | . | few
TGTGCCACTCGGGACAGGCTGATTTACGAGCAGTACTTC | CATRDRLIYEQYF | TRBJ2-7 | TRBV25-1 | TRBD1 | .
TGCGCCAGCAGCTCGGGACAGGGCCCACCCTACGAGCAGTACTTC | CASSSGQGPPYEQYF | TRBJ2-7 | TRBV4-1 | TRBD1 | few
TGTGCCATCCATGGGGGGTCCGGGGAGCTGTTTTTT | CAIHGGSGELFF | TRBJ2-2 | TRBV2 | . | .
TGTGCCAGCAGCTTAGAAGGACACTCCGGCTACACCTTC | CASSLEGHSGYTF | TRBJ1-2 | TRBV7-8 | . | .
TGTGCCAGCAGTCAAACAGGGATGGCCTACGAGCAGTACTTC | CASSQTGMAYEQYF | TRBJ2-7 | TRBV2 | . | many
TGTGCCAGCAGCTTTGGCAGGTATAGCAATCAGCCCCAGCATTTT | CASSFGRYSNQPQHF | TRBJ1-5 | TRBV5-8 | . | few
TGTGCCAGCAGCTCACAGGGATACAATGAGCAGTTCTTC | CASSSQGYNEQFF | TRBJ2-1 | TRBV14 | . | .
TGTGCCAGCAGCTTAGGGACTCTGAACACCGGGGAGCTGTTTTTT | CASSLGTLNTGELFF | TRBJ2-2 | TRBV7-2 | . | few
TGTGCCAGCAGCCATAAGACTAGTTCCAATGAGCAGTTCTTC | CASSHKTSSNEQFF | TRBJ2-1 | TRBV7-9 | . | few
TGTGCCAGCAGCCCCGGGGGACGCCCTGGGGATGAGCAGTTCTTC | CASSPGGRPGDEQFF | TRBJ2-1 | TRBV6-1 | . | few
TGTGCCTGGAGTAGAGACATGGTGGGTTACGAGCAGTACTTC | CAWSRDMVGYEQYF | TRBJ2-7 | TRBV30 | . | few
TGTGCCAGCAGCAAAGACACGTCGGACAGATTAAACCCCACCGGGGAGCTGTTTTTT | CASSKDTSDRLNPTGELFF | TRBJ2-2 | TRBV21-1 | . | few
TGTGCCAGCAGTGCGGACTTACTAGCAAGGGTCTTC | CASSADLLARVF | TRBJ2-1 | TRBV2 | . | few
TGTGCCAGTAGTTTTGCGGGAGGGCCCCCGTATCAGTTCTTC | CASSFAGGPPYQFF | TRBJ2-1 | TRBV19 | TRBD2 | few
TGTGCCAGCAGCAAAGCCTCTAAAGGACTGAAATGCAATCAGCCCCAGCATTTT | CASSKASKGLKCNQPQHF | TRBJ1-5 | TRBV21-1 | . | many
TGTGCCAGCAGCCCCTCCCGGACTAGCACAGATACGCAGTATTTT | CASSPSRTSTDTQYF | TRBJ2-3 | TRBV11-2 | . | .
TGTGCCAGCAGCTTGCAGACAGAAATAAATGAAAAACTGTTTTTT | CASSLQTEINEKLFF | TRBJ1-4 | TRBV5-8 | . | few
TGCGCCAGCAGCTTGGGGTCAGTTAACACCGGGGAGCTGTTTTTT | CASSLGSVNTGELFF | TRBJ2-2 | TRBV5-1 | . | few
TGTGCCAGCAGTGAATTTTGGAGAGAGCAGTACTTC | CASSEFWREQYF | TRBJ2-7 | TRBV6-1 | . | .
TGCGCCAGCAGCCAAGCCCCGTACAGGGGGCCCAATCAGCCCCAGCATTTT | CASSQAPYRGPNQPQHF | TRBJ1-5 | TRBV4-1 | TRBD1 | .
TGCGCCAGCAGCTTGGAAGGGGGGCAGTACTTC | CASSLEGGQYF | TRBJ2-7 | TRBV5-1 | . | .
TGTGCCATCAGGTCGGGACAGACCTACGAGCAGTACTTC | CAIRSGQTYEQYF | TRBJ2-7 | TRBV10-3 | TRBD1 | few
TGTGCCGGCAGTTACTCGAGACTCACCTTC | CAGSYSRLTF | TRBJ1-2 | TRBV6-6 | . | few
TGTGCCACCGGGACAGGGGTCGGCACCGGGGAGCTGTTTTTT | CATGTGVGTGELFF | TRBJ2-2 | TRBV5-8 | TRBD1 | .
TGTGCCAGCAGCTTGGAGGGACAGACCTACGAGCAGTACTTC | CASSLEGQTYEQYF | TRBJ2-7 | TRBV5-4 | TRBD1 | few
TGTGCCAGCAGCTCCGGGACACGCAGCAATCAGCCCCAGCATTTT | CASSSGTRSNQPQHF | TRBJ1-5 | TRBV27 | . | .
TGTGCCAGCAGCTTAGCACTAGCGGGTACCTACGAGCAGTACTTC | CASSLALAGTYEQYF | TRBJ2-7 | TRBV11-2 | TRBD2 | .